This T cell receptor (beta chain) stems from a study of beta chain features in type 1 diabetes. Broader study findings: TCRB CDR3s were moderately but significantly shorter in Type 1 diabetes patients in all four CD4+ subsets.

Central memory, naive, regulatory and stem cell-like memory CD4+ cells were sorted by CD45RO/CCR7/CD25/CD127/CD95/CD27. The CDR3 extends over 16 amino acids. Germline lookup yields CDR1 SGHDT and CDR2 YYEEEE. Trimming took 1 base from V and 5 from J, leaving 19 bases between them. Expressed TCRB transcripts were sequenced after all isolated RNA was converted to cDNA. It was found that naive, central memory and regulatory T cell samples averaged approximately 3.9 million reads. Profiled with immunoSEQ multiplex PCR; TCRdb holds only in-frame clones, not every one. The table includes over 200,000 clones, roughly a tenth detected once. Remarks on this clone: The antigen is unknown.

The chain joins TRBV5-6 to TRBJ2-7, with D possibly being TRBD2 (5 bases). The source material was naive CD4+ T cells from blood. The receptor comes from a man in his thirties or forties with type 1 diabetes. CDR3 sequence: CASSLSVSRTGNEQYF. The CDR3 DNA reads TGTGCCAGCAGCTTGTCTGTGAGTCGGACGGGGAACGAGCAGTACTTC.